This passage covers 8 T cell receptor beta chains from one sample sequenced in a study of T-cell reconstitution after alpha-beta-depleted transplantation in children. Preparation of the TCRbeta library involved a method that used unique molecular identifiers. TCRdb re-derived calls from the PCR reads in MiXCR, one entry per CDR3 protein. The sample has about 110,000 distinct CDR3 sequences; 10% to 13% are singletons. Material: PBMCs, obtained before TCRalphabeta/CD19-depleted stem cell transplant. Source of these receptors: a boy aged 2 to 9 with acute lymphoblastic leukemia, due to receive a stem cell transplant.

This clonotype has just a few counts. The chain has TRBV5-1 and TRBJ1-2, with 9 nucleotides matching TRBD1. The CDR3 sequence is 16 residues long. J was trimmed by 5 bases and V by 7 bases; bases with no gene match: 15. Germline V gene lookup returns CDR1 SGHRS and CDR2 YFSETQ. The CDR3 loop reads CASGPQSTGGTYGYTF. Here the CDR3 DNA reads TGCGCCAGCGGCCCGCAATCGACAGGGGGGACGTATGGCTACACCTTC.

This rearrangement joins TRBV25-1 to TRBJ1-3, with a tentative D call TRBD1 (5 bases). The V end lost 2 bases, the J end lost 0 bases, and 14 bases lay between the germline ends. The CDR3 runs 17 residues. Germline V gives CDR1 MGHDK, CDR2 SYGVNS. CDR3 residues: CASSEPHGGNSGNTIYF. DNA of the CDR3: TGTGCCAGCAGTGAACCCCACGGGGGGAACTCTGGAAACACCATATATTTT.

The V gene is TRBV5-1, the J gene TRBJ2-7; TRBD2 is a possible D gene (6 bases). Germline V CDR1 and CDR2: SGHRS, YFSETQ. This CDR3 contains 15 residues. V gave up 0 bases and J gave up 1 base, with 11 bases separating them. CDR3 protein: CASSLDGGASYEQYF. Written as DNA, the CDR3 is TGCGCCAGCAGCTTGGATGGCGGGGCTTCCTACGAGCAGTACTTC.

The sample holds many counts of this clonotype. The rearrangement joins TRBV7-9 to TRBJ2-7, with D hard to call. This CDR3 region has 11 residues. V was cut by 5 bases and J by 5 bases, with 7 bases left in between. Germline V gene data show CDR1 as SEHNR and CDR2 as FQNEAQ (reference sequence). CDR3 amino acids: CASSRQNEQYF. The CDR3 nucleotides read TGTGCCAGCAGCCGGCAGAACGAGCAGTACTTC.

The chain employs TRBV29-1 and TRBJ2-5; TRBD2 matches 9 bases. The germline V gene encodes CDR1 SQVTM and CDR2 ANQGSEA. CDR3 length: 14 residues. J lost 5 bases, V lost 5 bases, and 9 bases had no gene match. The CDR3, as DNA: TGCAGCGTTCAGGTAGCGGGAGCAGGGGAGACCCAGTACTTC. Translation: CSVQVAGAGETQYF.

The rearrangement links TRBV7-9 to TRBJ2-5; 11 nucleotides align to TRBD2. Germline loops: CDR1 SEHNR, CDR2 FQNEAQ (reference sequence). This CDR3 has 17 residues. V was pared by 5 bases and J by 3 bases, with 11 bases of the junction left unmatched. The CDR3 here is CASSPGTSGFREETQYF. The CDR3 bases are TGTGCCAGCAGCCCAGGGACTAGCGGTTTTAGGGAAGAGACCCAGTACTTC.

The sample holds a few counts of this clonotype. The chain uses TRBV20-1 and TRBJ1-1; D uncertain. CDR1 DFQATT and CDR2 SNEGSKA come from the germline V gene (reference sequence). Trimming shortened V by 5 bases and J by 4 bases, and 5 bases separated the two germline ends. This CDR3 has 10 residues. DNA for the CDR3: TGCAGTGCTCGTGCCACTGAAGCTTTCTTT. Encoded protein: CSARATEAFF.

The chain has TRBV20-1 and TRBJ2-4; possible D gene TRBD2, 5 bases. Trimming shortened V by 7 bases and J by 1 base, and 14 bases separated the two germline ends. This CDR3 has 14 amino acids. Per the germline V gene, CDR1 is DFQATT and CDR2 is SNEGSKA (reference sequence). In DNA form, the CDR3 reads TGCAGTGTCCCGGGGAAGGAGGCCAAAAACATTCAGTACTTC. Protein: CSVPGKEAKNIQYF.